Below are 32 T cell receptor beta chains sequenced from a single sample in a study of human T cells and chemical hapten exposure. Time point reported: patch test 2, 6 weeks after DPC sensitization. As for treatment: therapeutic diphenylcyclopropenone sensitization with weekly scalp DPC. TCRdb called the RACE reads again in MiXCR, with one record for every CDR3 protein. The sample records fewer than 90,000 distinct CDR3 sequences, less than 8% being singletons. Sequences were derived from whole blood, sampled in connection with sensitization to the hapten diphenylcyclopropenone (DPC). Receptors originate from a woman in her twenties or thirties with alopecia areata. Some clones in this sample may be carry-over from other donors' samples.

This clonotype was counted ten times or more. V and J are TRBV6-2 or TRBV6-3 and TRBJ1-5; no reliable D call. Germline assignment: CDR1 MNHEY and CDR2 SVGEGT. The CDR3 is 15 amino acids. Trimming cost V 2 bases and J 5 bases, with 13 bases left between them. CDR3 nucleotides: TGTGCCAGCAGTTACGTCGGACCGGAGTATCAGCCCCAGCATTTT. It is translated as CASSYVGPEYQPQHF.

The chain employs TRBV5-1 and TRBJ2-5; a possible D gene is TRBD2 (5 bases). CDR1 and CDR2 (germline): SGHRS, YFSETQ. Trimming cost V 0 bases and J 4 bases, with 13 bases left between them. The CDR3 is 15 amino acids. The CDR3 DNA is TGCGCCAGCAGCTTGGCGGCTAGCTTGCGAGAGACCCAGTACTTC. Encoded protein: CASSLAASLRETQYF.

The gene calls are TRBV12-3 or TRBV12-4 and TRBJ1-1; a weak D match, TRBD1 (5 bases). This CDR3 has 15 amino acids. Trimming removed 6 bases from V and 3 bases from J, with 17 bases in between. The CDR3 nucleotides read TGTGCCAGCAGCCCGACTGGCAGGGATTACACTGAAGCTTTCTTT. It codes for CASSPTGRDYTEAFF.

This clonotype came up a few times. The rearrangement links TRBV4-1 to TRBJ1-2; 11 nucleotides match TRBD1. Germline V gene lookup returns CDR1 MGHRA and CDR2 YSYEKL. The CDR3 runs to 16 residues. The V gene end was trimmed by 3 bases and the J gene end by 1 base; junction bases not matched to a gene: 4. CDR3 sequence: CASSHGQGAINYGYTF. CDR3 nucleotide sequence: TGCGCCAGCAGCCACGGACAGGGGGCTATTAACTATGGCTACACCTTC.

This clonotype was detected only a few times. V and J are TRBV9 and TRBJ1-3; TRBD1 aligns across 9 bases. The CDR3 is 18 amino acids. V trimming: 2 bases; J trimming: 0 bases; junction bases outside the gene matches: 9. The germline CDR1 and CDR2 sequences are SGDLS and YYNGEE. CDR3 in DNA: TGTGCCAGCAGCGTCGCCGGGACAGGGATCAGCTCTGGAAACACCATATATTTT. Protein sequence: CASSVAGTGISSGNTIYF.

The table lists this clonotype with many counts. The chain uses TRBV12-3 or TRBV12-4 and TRBJ2-3, with D perhaps TRBD2 (6 bases). V shed 7 bases and J shed 10 bases, with 18 bases lying between them. The CDR3 spans 13 residues. The CDR3 DNA follows: TGTGCCAGCACCACGAACCGGGACTCGCCGCAGTATTTT. It codes for CASTTNRDSPQYF.

The table lists this clonotype with many counts. For the CDR3, the DNA is TGCGCCAGCAGCTTGGTCGTGGGACCGACCACAGATACGCAGTATTTT. Encoded protein: CASSLVVGPTTDTQYF. The chain joins TRBV5-1 to TRBJ2-3; D possibly matches TRBD1 or TRBD2 (5 bases each). Germline CDR1 is SGHRS and CDR2 is YFSETQ. The CDR3 extends over 16 amino acids. V lost 0 bases and J lost 2, with 13 bases in between. The variable domain in full, completed from reference TRBV5-1 and TRBJ2-3, reads KAGVTQTPRYLIKTRGQQVTLSCSPISGHRSVSWYQQTPGQGLQFLFEYFSETQRNKGNFPGRFSGRQFSNSRSEMNVSTLELGDSALYLCASSLVVGPTTDTQYFGPGTRLTVL.

The V gene is TRBV5-6, the J gene TRBJ2-4; TRBD2 is a possible D gene (5 bases). Germline V gene lookup returns CDR1 SGHDT and CDR2 YYEEEE. This CDR3 comprises 16 residues. With 4 bases removed from V and 2 bases from J, the gap between germline ends came to 16 bases. CDR3 loop: CASSPTTRDSKNIQYF. CDR3 in DNA: TGTGCCAGCAGCCCTACCACCCGGGATTCCAAAAACATTCAGTACTTC.

The sample holds many counts of this clonotype. The chain couples TRBV20-1 to TRBJ1-2; D gene uncertain. The germline V and J ends were trimmed by 3 bases and 10 bases, with 12 bases remaining between them. Germline V gene data show CDR1 as DFQATT and CDR2 as SNEGSKA (reference sequence). There are 11 residues in the CDR3. CDR3 sequence: CSASTGTVYTF. DNA for the CDR3: TGCAGTGCTAGCACCGGTACCGTCTACACCTTC.

The rearrangement joins TRBV20-1 to TRBJ2-3, with no clear D. The germline CDR1 and CDR2 sequences are DFQATT and SNEGSKA (reference sequence). This CDR3 has 18 residues. V was pared by 6 bases and J by 6 bases, with 31 bases between. This CDR3 is CSATSRLLNPPQYDTQYF. Written as DNA, the CDR3 is TGCAGTGCCACCTCCAGGCTTCTCAACCCCCCTCAGTACGATACGCAGTATTTT.

This chain uses TRBV3-1 with TRBJ1-2; D is possibly TRBD1 (5 bases). Germline assignment: CDR1 LGHDT and CDR2 YNNKEL (reference sequence). This CDR3 contains 13 residues. V lost 5 bases, J lost 5 bases, and 12 bases lay in between. CDR3 nucleotide sequence: TGTGCCAGCAGCTCGGGGGAAACTTATGGCTACACCTTC. It encodes CASSSGETYGYTF. The full variable domain, in which reference TRBV3-1 and TRBJ1-2 provide the parts outside the CDR3, is DTAVSQTPKYLVTQMGNDKSIKCEQNLGHDTMYWYKQDSKKFLKIMFSYNNKELIINETVPNRFSPKSPDKAHLNLHINSLELGDSAVYFCASSSGETYGYTFGSGTRLTVV.

This chain uses TRBV13 with TRBJ1-6, with 11 bases matching TRBD1. The V gene end was trimmed by 2 bases and the J gene end by 3 bases; junction bases not matched to a gene: 15. Per germline, CDR1 PRHDT and CDR2 FYEKMQ (reference sequence). The CDR3 loop spans 21 amino acids. DNA of the CDR3: TGTGCCAGCAGCTTAAGAATCTCCGGGACAGGGGGTAGTGGCTATAATTCACCCCTCCACTTT. This codes for CASSLRISGTGGSGYNSPLHF.

This clonotype was seen repeatedly, ten times or more. The chain is built from TRBV5-6 and TRBJ1-2, with D unresolved. Germline CDR1 is SGHDT and CDR2 is YYEEEE. The V end lost 2 bases, the J end lost 1 base, and 6 bases lay between the germline ends. This CDR3 has 13 amino acids. The CDR3 spells CASSFPGNYGYTF. In DNA form, the CDR3 reads TGTGCCAGCAGCTTTCCCGGTAACTATGGCTACACCTTC.

There are many counts of this clonotype. The V call is TRBV7-3, the J call TRBJ1-2; a possible D gene is TRBD1 (6 bases). V shed 6 bases and J shed 4 bases, with 18 bases lying between them. Germline V gene lookup returns CDR1 SGHTA and CDR2 FQGTGA. This CDR3 is built from 15 residues. The CDR3 DNA reads TGTGCCAGCAGTTTACTAGGGGGGGGAAGCTATGGCTACACCTTC. Protein sequence: CASSLLGGGSYGYTF.

This clonotype was recorded at least ten times. The chain's CDR3 is CASSEPRDRGSTGELFF. The CDR3 DNA sequence: TGTGCCAGCAGTGAACCCCGGGACAGGGGTTCTACCGGGGAGCTGTTTTTT. The chain uses TRBV2 and TRBJ2-2, with TRBD1 matching 10 bases. The CDR3 is 17 amino acids. Germline V gene data show CDR1 as SNHLY and CDR2 as FYNNEI. The ends lost 2 bases at V and 5 bases at J; junction bases unmatched: 8.

This clonotype was counted between two and nine times. The V call is TRBV18, the J call TRBJ2-2; D possibly corresponds to TRBD1 (6 bases). Germline V lookup: CDR1 KGHSH, CDR2 LQKENI. V lost 6 bases, J lost 5 bases, and 13 bases lay in between. The CDR3 contains 14 residues. Here the CDR3 reads CASSLQGTTGELFF. The CDR3 DNA is TGTGCCAGCTCTCTCCAGGGGACAACCGGGGAGCTGTTTTTT.

This clonotype was seen a few times. This chain joins TRBV10-3 and TRBJ1-6; unclear D gene. The germline V gene has CDR1 ENHRY and CDR2 SYGVKD. CDR3 length: 15 residues. V lost 4 bases, J lost 3 bases, and 10 bases lay in between. CDR3 in DNA: TGTGCCATCAGTGCAGCGTCGGTCTATAATTCACCCCTCCACTTT. Protein sequence: CAISAASVYNSPLHF.

This clonotype has at least ten counts. The chain carries TRBV6-5 and TRBJ1-1; TRBD1 matches at 7 bases. V trimming: 7 bases; J trimming: 6 bases; junction bases outside the gene matches: 2. This CDR3 contains 11 residues. Looked up from germline, CDR1 is MNHEY and CDR2 is SVGAGI. This CDR3 is CASNRGSEAFF. CDR3 in DNA: TGTGCCAGCAACAGGGGATCTGAAGCTTTCTTT.

Of note for this clonotype: This may come from a read error, since a much larger clone is one base off. Without the conserved terminal phenylalanine or tryptophan, this CDR3 likely stems from a read error. The rearrangement joins TRBV20-1 to TRBJ2-7; possibly TRBD1 for D (5 bases). CDR3 length: 16 residues. CDR1 is DFQATT and CDR2 is SNEGSKA in the germline V gene (reference sequence). V was shortened by 3 bases and J by 3 bases, with 21 bases between the two germline ends. The CDR3 DNA sequence: TGCAGTGCTAGGGCAATGAACCTGGGGCCGGGCTACGAGCAGTACCTC. Translating gives CSARAMNLGPGYEQYL.

This chain links TRBV19 with TRBJ2-3; D possibly corresponds to TRBD2 (6 bases). The CDR3 is made up of 15 amino acids. Germline loops: CDR1 LNHDA, CDR2 SQIVND (reference sequence). Trimming left V 5 bases short and J 2 bases short, with 14 bases between. The chain's CDR3 is CASSPFAGSTDTQYF. In DNA, the CDR3 is TGTGCCAGTAGTCCCTTTGCGGGGTCCACAGATACGCAGTATTTT.

This clonotype was counted at least ten times. This chain joins TRBV20-1 and TRBJ1-6; 12 bases agree with TRBD1. The CDR3 is 16 amino acids. V shed 3 bases, J shed 7 bases, and the junction held 7 bases outside the gene matches. Germline CDR1 is DFQATT and CDR2 is SNEGSKA (reference sequence). Written as DNA, the CDR3 is TGCAGTGCTAGTCGGGACAGGGGGCGTAGAAATTCACCCCTCCACTTT. It encodes CSASRDRGRRNSPLHF.

V gene TRBV2 combines with J gene TRBJ2-7, with D unresolved. The CDR3 sequence is 12 residues long. Germline loops: CDR1 SNHLY, CDR2 FYNNEI. Trimming removed 4 bases at V and 2 bases at J, with 6 bases between. The CDR3 nucleotides read TGTGCCAGCAGTGGACGCACCTACGAGCAGTACTTC. Its protein is CASSGRTYEQYF.

The sample holds many counts of this clonotype. This rearrangement joins TRBV29-1 to TRBJ2-6; 12 bases fit TRBD2. Germline-derived CDR1 and CDR2 are SQVTM and ANQGSEA. The CDR3 spans 16 residues. Trimming removed 7 bases from V and 4 bases from J; junction bases left unmatched: 8. Written as DNA, the CDR3 is TGCAGCGCCACTAGCGGGGGGTCGGGAGGGGCCAACGTCCTGACTTTC. It yields the protein CSATSGGSGGANVLTF.

This clonotype was detected many times. The V gene is TRBV6-5, the J gene TRBJ2-7, with TRBD2 matching 10 bases. The CDR3 spans 14 residues. J was trimmed by 3 bases and V by 5 bases; bases with no gene match: 4. Germline assignment: CDR1 MNHEY and CDR2 SVGAGI. DNA of the CDR3: TGTGCCAGCAGTCGCGGACTAGCGGACTACGAGCAGTACTTC. It translates to CASSRGLADYEQYF.

This clonotype was counted ten times or more. V gene TRBV6-2 or TRBV6-3 combines with J gene TRBJ2-1; 11 bases agree with TRBD2. Looked up from germline, CDR1 is MNHEY and CDR2 is SVGEGT. The CDR3 runs to 16 residues. Germline trimming cut 4 bases from V and 0 bases from J; bases unmatched to any gene: 2. The DNA for the CDR3 is TGTGCCAGCAGTTCGCTAGCGGGGGGCTCCTACAATGAGCAGTTCTTC. It is translated as CASSSLAGGSYNEQFF.

In nucleotides, the CDR3 is TGTGCCAGCAGCTTCCCGGCAGGGATCTTTACAGATACGCAGTATTTT. Encoded protein: CASSFPAGIFTDTQYF. V usage is TRBV5-5 and J usage is TRBJ2-3, with D perhaps TRBD1 (5 bases). The CDR3 loop spans 16 amino acids. With 2 bases removed from V and 3 bases from J, the gap between germline ends came to 16 bases. Germline V gives CDR1 SGHKS, CDR2 YYEKEE (reference sequence). Complete variable domain (other parts from reference TRBV5-5 and TRBJ2-3): DAGVTQSPTHLIKTRGQQVTLRCSPISGHKSVSWYQQVLGQGPQFIFQYYEKEERGRGNFPDRFSARQFPNYSSELNVNALLLGDSALYLCASSFPAGIFTDTQYFGPGTRLTVL.

This clonotype was recorded a few times. This chain connects TRBV5-1 to TRBJ2-7; TRBD1 agrees at 10 bases. This CDR3 is 16 amino acids long. J lost 5 bases, V lost 0 bases, and 8 bases had no gene match. CDR1 is SGHRS and CDR2 is YFSETQ in the germline V gene. CDR3 nucleotide sequence: TGCGCCAGCAGCTTGGTGGTGGGGACAGGGGCCAACGAGCAGTACTTC. Translation: CASSLVVGTGANEQYF.

This clonotype was detected many times. The chain carries TRBV27 and TRBJ2-2; D is unresolved. Trimming cost V 5 bases and J 1 base, with 8 bases left between them. Germline values: CDR1 MNHEY, CDR2 SMNVEV (reference sequence). The CDR3 runs 14 residues. DNA of the CDR3: TGTGCCAGCAGTCCCCGGGTGAACACCGGGGAGCTGTTTTTT. This sequence encodes CASSPRVNTGELFF.

This clonotype has at least ten counts. The CDR3 DNA reads TGTGCCAGCAGTCGACAGGAGAACTATGGCTACACCTTC. Its protein is CASSRQENYGYTF. This chain links TRBV14 with TRBJ1-2, with D possibly being TRBD1 (6 bases). Germline V CDR1 and CDR2: SGHDN, FVKESK. Trimming removed 6 bases from V and 2 bases from J, with 10 bases in between. This CDR3 is 13 amino acids long.

V gene TRBV10-2 combines with J gene TRBJ1-1; tentatively, D is TRBD1 (5 bases). V dropped 0 bases and J dropped 1 base, with 12 bases sitting between them. This CDR3 is 16 amino acids long. Germline V lookup: CDR1 WSHSY, CDR2 SAAADI. The CDR3 DNA follows: TGCGCCAGCAGTGAGTCGGGCGCAGGGCCGAACACTGAAGCTTTCTTT. This translates into CASSESGAGPNTEAFF.

V and J are TRBV5-6 and TRBJ1-5; D remains ambiguous. Germline loops: CDR1 SGHDT, CDR2 YYEEEE. The CDR3 loop spans 15 amino acids. V was shortened by 4 bases and J by 3 bases, with 14 bases between the two germline ends. The DNA of the CDR3 is TGTGCCAGCAGCCACCGCCTGCGGTCCAATCAGCCCCAGCATTTT. Its translation is CASSHRLRSNQPQHF.

This clonotype was seen ten or more times. The rearrangement links TRBV18 to TRBJ1-1; weak D call: TRBD1 (5 bases). This CDR3 spans 14 amino acids. Trimming removed 0 bases from V and 5 bases from J, with 10 bases in between. Looked up from germline, CDR1 is KGHSH and CDR2 is LQKENI. CDR3 sequence reads: CASSPPGGRTEAFF. In nucleotides, the CDR3 is TGTGCCAGCTCACCACCCGGGGGTCGAACTGAAGCTTTCTTT.